The T cell receptor (beta chain) under discussion was sequenced for a study of beta chain features in type 1 diabetes (dated 2018 in TCRdb). For the wider study: No differences in mean age, gender distribution, total cell number or subset yield were found between patients and healthy donors. A total of 107,917,701 sorted cells were examined across all samples, and RNA yield correlated strongly with the number of cells per subset. The study compared the TCRB repertoires of sorted circulating CD4+ T cell subsets in recently diagnosed type 1 diabetes patients with those in matched healthy donors. Regulatory and stem cell-like memory subsets were obtained from only 8 patients and about eight healthy donors, while naive and central memory subsets were obtained from all 28 donors. The study at large found these results: A moderate but significant shortening of TCRB CDR3 length was observed in type 1 diabetes patients in all four CD4+ subsets. Because cDNA was sequenced instead of genomic DNA, activated cells with high expression could be over-represented, although the groups did not differ in activation or CD3 levels. PCR might favor shorter templates, but patient and control samples were amplified and corrected together, so any skew would affect both groups equally. Because the HLA sub-analyses included only small numbers of individuals, any influence of HLA type on TCRB rearrangement was left unresolved. Naive, central memory and regulatory TCRB repertoires appeared to be more similar among patients than among healthy donors. At VDJ recombination sites, patients with type 1 diabetes made fewer insertions and deleted more nucleotides, a pattern implying thymic rearrangement abnormalities.

Each donor gave one peripheral blood draw, averaging around 120 mL, which was collected into heparinised tubes. Using a panel that included CD45RO, CCR7, CD25, CD127, CD95 and CD27, naive, central memory, regulatory and stem cell-like memory CD4+ T cells were sorted on a BD FACSAria II. All sorted populations exceeded 95% purity. PBMCs were isolated immediately by Lymphoprep density gradient centrifugation and stained directly without culture. So that batch effects would be minimized, each experiment stained and sorted samples in pairs, pairing one healthy donor with one patient. In regard to this clone: What antigen it recognizes has not been identified. No per-base quality is available; no much larger clone lies one base away.

The entire amount of isolated RNA was reverse transcribed using the High Capacity cDNA Reverse Transcription Kit, so the sequenced TCRB transcripts were expressed ones. Naive, central memory and regulatory T cell samples underwent deep immunoSEQ sequencing, averaging about 3.57 million total reads per sample. Sorted cells were lysed in RLT buffer and RNA was extracted with DNase-treated RNeasy Micro or Mini kits, depending on cell number. To prevent cross-contamination, each cell subset was processed individually, whereas patient and healthy donor samples were processed jointly. The immunoSEQ multiplex PCR was used to amplify TCRB sequences from cDNA, generating 87-bp fragments that spanned the CDR3 region. Sequencing of the amplicons was done on the Illumina HiSeq platform. In the original analysis: Synthetic template baselines were used to correct PCR bias computationally, reads within Hamming distance 2 were collapsed together, and singletons that could not be merged were discarded. Reads were aligned against IMGT to assign V, D and J genes, CDR3 length and insertions or deletions at six rearrangement sites. Within each subset, clonotype counts were normalized to sorted cell number, and only after that were true diversity and Gini coefficients computed with the tcR R package. The overlap coefficient, calculated on TCRB nucleotide sequences, was used to measure repertoire sharing. Out-of-frame TCRB sequences from naive cells were analyzed to stand in for the pre-selection repertoire. TCRdb took over this immuneACCESS table, retaining in-frame rearrangements with V and J assigned. Such tables are incomplete; in checked studies, under half of the missing clones stem from an unresolved V gene, and the remainder is unexplained. V, J and clone size are those of that table, while D and trimming were read from the DNA. The sample data list 500,000 to 650,000 clones, and around 12% of these were observed just once. More than 0.095% of the sample comes from the top ten.

Inclusive of the bounding cysteine and phenylalanine, the CDR3 is 16 residues long. The sequence is cut down to CDR3 DNA, 48 bases in frame from base 1. Trimming costs V 7 bases and J 0 bases, and their ends lie 14 bases apart. CDR1 and CDR2 (SGHNT, YYREEE) derive from the germline V gene (reference sequence). The clonotype was recovered from a man between 25 and 39 years old with type 1 diabetes. The chain joins TRBV5-4 to TRBJ2-6; TRBD2 is possibly the D segment (5 matching bases). Sequencing used naive CD4+ T cells from blood. The sample's cell subset or site label is to be understood as: true naive CD4+ T cells. The DNA sequence is as follows: TGTGCCAGCGCCCGGCAGACTACCTCTGGGGCCAACGTCCTGACTTTC. This sequence encodes CASARQTTSGANVLTF.